This T cell receptor (beta chain) was sequenced in a study of T cell repertoires in cytomegalovirus infection. The overall study: The authors used CMV epitopes that were HLA-C-restricted (recently identified) and HLA-B-restricted (well studied). A matching HLA type, together with CMV infection, was signaled by public TCR beta signatures. Study-wide points: Frequencies of public TCR beta families were cumulated, and this identified carriers of CMV plus the relevant HLA. There were HLA-C-restricted CMV-specific TCR beta clonotypes dominating the ex vivo response.

TCRdb processed the reads anew with MiXCR; each CDR3 protein has one entry. The sample has roughly 500,000 distinct CDR3 sequences; about 39% are singletons. CDR1 SGHRS and CDR2 YFSETQ come from the germline V gene. The CDR3 consists of 15 residues. V lost 2 bases and J 6 bases, leaving 18 bases between the germline ends. Comment on this clonotype: Antigen: not known.

This specimen was cultured PBMCs, taken from culture after CMV antigen stimulation. This clonotype originated in a human donor in good health (CMV status not recorded). Some clones in this sample may be carry-over from other donors' samples. The chain recombines TRBV5-1 with TRBJ2-7; tentative D call: TRBD2 (6 bases). The CDR3 loop is CASSFGGIRDSEQYF. CDR3 DNA: TGCGCCAGCAGCTTCGGAGGGATAAGGGACTCCGAGCAGTACTTC.